This T cell receptor (beta chain) was sequenced during a study of shared clonotypes between healthy human individuals. V lost 5 bases to trimming and J lost 0 bases, with 16 bases between them. The CDR3 extends over 17 amino acids. Per germline, CDR1 MNHEY and CDR2 SMNVEV (reference sequence). Whole-study findings and limits: Genetic and exposure-history diversity was limited by the few donors. Some naive CD4 clonotypes, around 4.9%, turned up in common across a few donors.

A note on this clone: The antigen is undetermined.

The method was immunoSEQ multiplex PCR; TCRdb's version includes in-frame clones alone and lacks a portion of them. The sample consists of just over 2,000,000 clones, approximately 95% of them appearing once. It was CD45RO-negative cells, positively selected for CCR7, that made up naive CD8 cells, with terminally differentiated effector memory CD45RA+ cells excluded. V and J are TRBV27 and TRBJ1-4; D gene uncertain. Sequencing input: naive CD8+ T cells sorted from blood. This receptor was taken from a man aged 18 to 35 in good health. The CDR3 protein is CASSTHQWPATNEKLFF. CDR3 DNA: TGTGCCAGCAGTACCCACCAGTGGCCGGCAACTAATGAAAAACTGTTTTTT. Using reference TRBV27 and TRBJ1-4 for the parts outside the CDR3, the full variable domain is EAQVTQNPRYLITVTGKKLTVTCSQNMNHEYMSWYRQDPGLGLRQIYYSMNVEVTDKGDVPEGYKVSRKEKRNFPLILESPSPNQTSLYFCASSTHQWPATNEKLFFGSGTQLSVL.